These T cell receptor beta chains were read from a single sample in a study of T cell changes during pregnancy in multiple sclerosis. The repertoire was sequenced with immunoSEQ multiplex PCR; TCRdb's copy has only in-frame clones and lacks some. Altogether about 40,000 clones are present, 94% being singletons, with the ten largest covering approximately 0.36%. The sample here was CD4+ T cells from peripheral blood mononuclear cells, taken after pregnancy. These receptors were taken from a female donor with multiple sclerosis, enrolled in a pregnancy study. The CDR3 runs from the conserved cysteine through the conserved F or W. The D gene is left open where the match is weak. Size tells how often a clone was seen (once, few, many) or the class of an expanded clone, and some rows leave it out.

cdr3_nt cdr3_aa v_call clone_size j_call d_call
TGTGCCAGCAGTCCCACAGGGTCCTATGGCTACACCTTC CASSPTGSYGYTF TRBV9 . TRBJ1-2 .
TGCAGCGCTGAAAAGACAGGGGTAGGCACTGAAGCTTTCTTT CSAEKTGVGTEAFF TRBV29-1 . TRBJ1-1 TRBD1
TGTGCCAGCAGCTTAGGCACCGCTACCAACACCGGGGAGCTGTTTTTT CASSLGTATNTGELFF TRBV13 . TRBJ2-2 .
TGTGCCAGCAGCGTAGGGGGCCGTGGGGATGAGCAGTTCTTC CASSVGGRGDEQFF TRBV9 . TRBJ2-1 .
TGTGCCAGCAGCGGGGGACTAGCTGCCGAGGAGACCCAGTACTTC CASSGGLAAEETQYF TRBV9 . TRBJ2-5 TRBD2
TGTGCCAGCAGCGTAGCAGGGAACACTGAAGCTTTCTTT CASSVAGNTEAFF TRBV9 . TRBJ1-1 .
TGTGCCAGCAGGGCCACGGGTTCATCGGCGGGAGAGCAGTACTTC CASRATGSSAGEQYF TRBV7-3 . TRBJ2-7 .
TGTGCCAGCAGCCAAGAAGTTAGAGGGGGCATTCAGTACTTC CASSQEVRGGIQYF TRBV14 . TRBJ2-4 .
TGTGCCAGCAGGTCCCGAAGTGGGGCCGGTGATACGCAGTATTTT CASRSRSGAGDTQYF TRBV2 . TRBJ2-3 .
TGTGCCAGCACCCGATGGGAGGCAGGGGGCCAGCCCCAGCATTTT CASTRWEAGGQPQHF TRBV5-6 once TRBJ1-5 TRBD1
TGTGCCAGCACCTCACCGGTCGGTGGCTACACCTTC CASTSPVGGYTF TRBV25-1 . TRBJ1-2 .
TGTGCCAGCAGCTTGTCGACAGGGGGCCTTAATTCACCCCTCCACTTT CASSLSTGGLNSPLHF TRBV5-4 few TRBJ1-6 TRBD1
TGTGCCAGCAGTTACTCCCCACGACAGCCAACAGATACGCAGTATTTT CASSYSPRQPTDTQYF TRBV6-5 . TRBJ2-3 .
TGTGCCAGCAGCACCATTAGGGGCCACGAGCAGTACTTC CASSTIRGHEQYF TRBV21-1 . TRBJ2-7 .
TGTGCCAGCAGCCTCCTTAGGAGCTCCTATAATTCACCCCTCCACTTT CASSLLRSSYNSPLHF TRBV11-2 . TRBJ1-6 .
TGTGCCAGCAGTCTAGCGGTATTCCAAGAGACCCAGTACTTC CASSLAVFQETQYF TRBV6-1 . TRBJ2-5 TRBD2
TGCGCCAGCAGCTTCGGCGGGACGGATGAAAAACTGTTTTTT CASSFGGTDEKLFF TRBV5-1 . TRBJ1-4 .
TGTGCCAGCAGTTACACGACAGCCACAGATACGCAGTATTTT CASSYTTATDTQYF TRBV6-5 . TRBJ2-3 .
TGTGCCAGCAGTAGCGACAGCACTTCTAACTATGGCTACACCTTC CASSSDSTSNYGYTF TRBV6-5 . TRBJ1-2 .
TGTGCTAGCAGCTTAGCGAGGATCGAGACCCAGTACTTC CASSLARIETQYF TRBV7-7 once TRBJ2-5 .
TGCGCCAGCAGCTTGGGAGGGACTAGCGGGGGGAATGAGCAGTTCTTC CASSLGGTSGGNEQFF TRBV5-1 . TRBJ2-1 TRBD2
TGTGCCAGCAGCTTAAACAGGGAGAATGAGCAGTTCTTC CASSLNRENEQFF TRBV11-2 . TRBJ2-1 .
TGTGCCAGCAGTTACGACTGGAGCTCTGGAAACACCATATATTTT CASSYDWSSGNTIYF TRBV6-5 . TRBJ1-3 .
TGTGCCAGCAGTGATTCAGGGCGTTATATCGCTGAAGCTTTCTTT CASSDSGRYIAEAFF TRBV2 . TRBJ1-1 .
TGTGCCAGCAGCCCCACTAGCACAGATACGCAGTATTTT CASSPTSTDTQYF TRBV7-3 . TRBJ2-3 .
TGTGCCAGCAGCTTTGCTAGCGGGGGGGCCAGAGAGACCCAGTACTTC CASSFASGGARETQYF TRBV5-5 . TRBJ2-5 TRBD2
TGCGCCAGCAGCTCATCAGGGGATGAAAAACTGTTTTTT CASSSSGDEKLFF TRBV5-1 . TRBJ1-4 .
TGTGCCAGTTTCGATCTCACTAGCGGGGTCACCGGGGAGCTGTTTTTT CASFDLTSGVTGELFF TRBV5-4 . TRBJ2-2 TRBD2
TGTGCCAGCAGCGTAGCGGGTCTTAGAGATACGCAGTATTTT CASSVAGLRDTQYF TRBV9 . TRBJ2-3 .
TGTGCCAGCAGTGAAACGAGGATAGGTAATGAAAAACTGTTTTTT CASSETRIGNEKLFF TRBV2 . TRBJ1-4 .
TGTGCCAGCAGCTTAGGCGCAAAATATGGCTACACCTTC CASSLGAKYGYTF TRBV7-2 . TRBJ1-2 .
TGTGCCAGCAGCTTAAAGACTAGCGGGGGTATCGGGAACACCGGGGAGCTGTTTTTT CASSLKTSGGIGNTGELFF TRBV7-2 . TRBJ2-2 TRBD2
TGTGCCAGCAGCGACTTGGGCGAGCAGTACTTC CASSDLGEQYF TRBV7-6 . TRBJ2-7 .
TGTGCCAGCAGACGGACTTCCTCCTACGAGCAGTACTTC CASRRTSSYEQYF TRBV6-5 once TRBJ2-7 .
TGTGCCTGGAGTGCGGGGGGCCTTGGCTACACCTTC CAWSAGGLGYTF TRBV30 . TRBJ1-2 .
TGTGCCAGCAGGAAGACTAGCGGGGGGCATAATGAGCAGTTCTTC CASRKTSGGHNEQFF TRBV7-2 . TRBJ2-1 TRBD2
TGTGCCAGCAGTGCCAGGGTAAATAATGAAAAACTGTTTTTT CASSARVNNEKLFF TRBV6-1 . TRBJ1-4 .